The next 26 T cell receptor beta chains were all read from a single sample in a study of PD-1 blockade in classical Hodgkin lymphoma. Produced via immunoSEQ multiplex PCR; TCRdb's table is partial and in-frame only. The sample has more than 45,000 clones, less than 95% seen once. Following autologous stem cell transplantation, relapse occurred in every patient, and exposure to brentuximab vedotin varied. The input for sequencing was peripheral blood mononuclear cells (PBMCs), taken before the second cycle of nivolumab. The receptors here all came from a human donor with classical Hodgkin lymphoma.

The chain has TRBV7-5 and TRBJ1-4; the table's D gene call, TRBD1, was not cross checked with the DNA. TRBV7-5 is a pseudogene locus. The CDR3 is 15 amino acids. In DNA form, the CDR3 reads TGTGCCAGAAGCTTAGCGGCGTCAGGGGGTGAAAAACTGTTTTTT. Its protein is CARSLAASGGEKLFF.

CDR3 nucleotides: TGTGCCAGCAGTTTAGTGGGACAGGAAGCTTTCTTT. Translating gives CASSLVGQEAFF. The V gene is TRBV27, the J gene TRBJ1-1; the match to TRBD1 covers 7 bases. This CDR3 has 12 amino acids. Losses at the gene ends were 2 bases for V and 8 bases for J; bases not matched to a gene: 2. Germline values: CDR1 MNHEY, CDR2 SMNVEV (reference sequence).

The V and J genes are TRBV5-1 and TRBJ2-2; TRBD2 is a possible D gene (6 bases). From germline, CDR1 is SGHRS and CDR2 YFSETQ. The CDR3 has 15 residues. The ends were cut back, 4 bases at V and 4 bases at J, with 14 bases in the middle. Here the CDR3 DNA reads TGCGCCAGCAGCCGTGAGGGACTGACCACCGGGGAGCTGTTTTTT. Encoded protein: CASSREGLTTGELFF.

The chain combines TRBV7-9 with TRBJ2-5; TRBD1 might be the D (6 bases). CDR3 length: 14 amino acids. Per the germline V gene, CDR1 is SEHNR and CDR2 is FQNEAQ (reference sequence). With 5 bases removed from V and 4 bases from J, the gap between germline ends came to 14 bases. The CDR3 is CASSRSGVGETQYF. In DNA form, the CDR3 reads TGTGCCAGCAGCCGCTCAGGGGTGGGAGAGACCCAGTACTTC.

The V and J genes are TRBV6-5 and TRBJ2-7, with D possibly being TRBD1 or TRBD2 (5 bases each). CDR3 length equals 14 residues. V lost 6 bases, J lost 0 bases, and 12 bases lay in between. Germline CDR1 MNHEY, CDR2 SVGAGI. CDR3 protein: CASRGTGNSYEQYF. The CDR3 DNA sequence: TGTGCCAGCAGGGGGACGGGCAACTCCTACGAGCAGTACTTC.

The chain is built from TRBV19 and TRBJ1-4, with a weak D call TRBD1 (6 bases). The germline V gene has CDR1 LNHDA and CDR2 SQIVND (reference sequence). The CDR3 totals 14 residues. The germline V and J ends were trimmed by 4 bases and 2 bases, with 8 bases remaining between them. The CDR3 sequence: CASSTGDTNEKLFF. CDR3 in DNA: TGTGCCAGTAGTACAGGGGACACTAATGAAAAACTGTTTTTT.

The chain recombines TRBV7-8 with TRBJ1-1; unclear D gene. V shed 2 bases and J shed 4 bases, with 5 bases lying between them. The CDR3 consists of 12 residues. Germline values: CDR1 SGHVS, CDR2 FQNEAQ. The CDR3 DNA reads TGTGCCAGCAGCTTACCACTCACTGAAGCTTTCTTT. It codes for CASSLPLTEAFF.

V usage is TRBV11-2 and J usage is TRBJ1-1; 7 bases are a match to TRBD1. Trimming at V came to 5 bases and at J to 7 bases, leaving 10 bases not matched to a gene. This CDR3 contains 14 residues. Germline values: CDR1 SGHAT, CDR2 FQNNGV. The chain's CDR3 is CASSKRDSLFEAFF. In nucleotides, the CDR3 is TGTGCCAGCAGCAAACGGGACAGCCTTTTTGAAGCTTTCTTT.

The gene calls are TRBV7-9 and TRBJ2-3; 10 nucleotides match TRBD2. V trimming: 5 bases; J trimming: 4 bases; junction bases outside the gene matches: 15. The CDR3 loop spans 18 amino acids. Germline values: CDR1 SEHNR, CDR2 FQNEAQ (reference sequence). Here the CDR3 DNA reads TGTGCCAGCAGCGGACCCGGCGCCCGGACTAGCGGTCCAGATACGCAGTATTTT. It translates to CASSGPGARTSGPDTQYF.

The V call is TRBV4-3, the J call TRBJ2-1; TRBD2 aligns across 8 bases. V lost 4 bases to trimming and J lost 0 bases; unmatched junction nucleotides: 11. Per germline, CDR1 LGHNA and CDR2 YSLEER. The CDR3 consists of 18 residues. DNA for the CDR3: TGCGCCAGCAGCCCTCGAAGGGGACTAGTTTTCTCCTACAATGAGCAGTTCTTC. This translates into CASSPRRGLVFSYNEQFF.

The J gene is TRBJ1-1, the V gene TRBV2, with D tentatively TRBD1 (5 bases). The CDR3 totals 16 residues. Trimming took 8 bases from V and 6 from J, leaving 25 bases between them. The germline CDR1 and CDR2 sequences are SNHLY and FYNNEI. CDR3 sequence (DNA): TGTGCCAGCCGTTTTAGCAGGGAGGGAAGAATCGCTGAAGCTTTCTTT. It translates to CASRFSREGRIAEAFF.

This clone was detected only once. The chain combines TRBV30 with TRBJ1-6; D might be TRBD1 (5 bases). Germline CDR1 GTSNPN, CDR2 SVGIG (reference sequence). The germline V and J ends were trimmed by 1 base and 4 bases, with 11 bases remaining between them. The CDR3 runs 15 residues. CDR3 protein: CAWSEGRGYNSPLHF. CDR3 DNA sequence: TGTGCCTGGAGTGAGGGGAGAGGGTATAATTCACCCCTCCACTTT.

V and J are TRBV5-8 and TRBJ2-7; D unresolved. V shed 1 base and J shed 6 bases, with 14 bases lying between them. This CDR3 contains 14 residues. Per the germline V gene, CDR1 is SGHTS and CDR2 is YDEGEE. The CDR3 sequence: CASSLSYWTGEQYF. For the CDR3, the DNA is TGTGCCAGCAGCTTGAGTTATTGGACCGGCGAGCAGTACTTC.

The rearrangement joins TRBV9 to TRBJ1-1; TRBD1 might be the D (5 bases). Between the trimmed V and J ends, which lost 4 bases and 1 base, there was a span of 20 bases. This CDR3 has 17 residues. The germline V gene encodes CDR1 SGDLS and CDR2 YYNGEE. CDR3 nucleotide sequence: TGTGCCAGCAGCCCCGGGGAGGGGCTAGAAAGGAACACTGAAGCTTTCTTT. This gives the protein CASSPGEGLERNTEAFF. Complete variable domain (other parts from reference TRBV9 and TRBJ1-1): DSGVTQTPKHLITATGQRVTLRCSPRSGDLSVYWYQQSLDQGLQFLIQYYNGEERAKGNILERFSAQQFPDLHSELNLSSLELGDSALYFCASSPGEGLERNTEAFFGQGTRLTVV.

The chain couples TRBV7-3 to TRBJ2-3; D gene ambiguous. V shed 1 base and J shed 4 bases, with 12 bases lying between them. The CDR3 totals 15 residues. Germline CDR1 SGHTA, CDR2 FQGTGA. CDR3 DNA: TGTGCCAGCAGCTTAATAGGGAATGAGGCAGATACGCAGTATTTT. This codes for CASSLIGNEADTQYF.

Concerning this clone itself: Mismatch with germline at one junction end may stem from a read error. The chain recombines TRBV19 with TRBJ2-1, with a possible D match to TRBD2 (5 bases). This CDR3 is 14 amino acids long. The germline gives CDR1 LNHDA, CDR2 SQIVND (reference sequence). CDR3: CASSILEDIPGSVF. CDR3 nucleotides: TGTGCCAGTAGTATATTAGAAGACATCCCGGGGTCGGTCTTC.

The V and J genes are TRBV18 and TRBJ2-6; 8 positions match TRBD1. The J segment lost 0 bases and the V segment lost 3 bases, leaving 10 bases of the junction unmatched. The CDR3 is 19 amino acids. The germline V gene encodes CDR1 KGHSH and CDR2 LQKENI. CDR3 loop: CASSPFGQGLSSGANVLTF. The CDR3 bases are TGTGCCAGCTCACCTTTTGGACAGGGACTTTCCTCTGGGGCCAACGTCCTGACTTTC.

The rearrangement links TRBV5-4 to TRBJ2-7; maybe TRBD1 (6 bases). Trimming pared 4 bases from V and 2 bases from J, leaving 16 bases between. CDR1 and CDR2 from the germline V gene are SGHNT and YYREEE (reference sequence). The CDR3 length is 15 residues. The CDR3 sequence: CASSLWTELTYEQYF. In DNA form, the CDR3 reads TGTGCCAGCAGCCTCTGGACAGAACTTACCTACGAGCAGTACTTC.

V usage is TRBV27 and J usage is TRBJ1-4, with D perhaps TRBD1 (6 bases). Between the trimmed V and J ends, which lost 6 bases and 1 base, there was a span of 18 bases. The germline gives CDR1 MNHEY, CDR2 SMNVEV (reference sequence). This CDR3 contains 17 residues. CDR3 bases: TGTGCCAGCAGAAGCAGGGGTTACGTTGGAACTAATGAAAAACTGTTTTTT. Translation: CASRSRGYVGTNEKLFF.

The chain combines TRBV10-2 with TRBJ2-7; TRBD2 aligns across 9 bases. The CDR3 runs to 17 residues. From germline, CDR1 is WSHSY and CDR2 SAAADI. J lost 2 bases, V lost 4 bases, and 12 bases had no gene match. The chain's CDR3 is CASSGIGVLAGPYEQYF. CDR3 coding DNA: TGCGCCAGCAGTGGAATCGGGGTGCTAGCGGGGCCCTACGAGCAGTACTTC.

At least ten counts were recorded for this clone. This chain uses TRBV30 with TRBJ1-1; D is perhaps TRBD1 (6 bases). Trimming took 6 bases from V and 3 from J, leaving 11 bases between them. Germline CDR1 and CDR2: GTSNPN and SVGIG (reference sequence). The CDR3 is made up of 12 amino acids. The CDR3 DNA follows: TGTGCCTGCATAGGGGGGGACACTGAAGCTTTCTTT. This sequence encodes CACIGGDTEAFF.

J is TRBJ2-3 and V is TRBV7-9; tentatively, D is TRBD2 (5 bases). Germline assignment: CDR1 SEHNR and CDR2 FQNEAQ (reference sequence). This CDR3 region has 17 residues. Trimming shortened V by 5 bases and J by 2 bases, and 20 bases separated the two germline ends. CDR3 in DNA: TGTGCCAGCAGCGAAGCGGTTGGACTCCCACCCACAGATACGCAGTATTTT. Its protein is CASSEAVGLPPTDTQYF.

The genes are TRBV9 and TRBJ2-5; 7 bases fit TRBD2. The germline gives CDR1 SGDLS, CDR2 YYNGEE. This CDR3 is built from 17 residues. Trimming cost V 4 bases and J 5 bases; bases outside gene matches: 17. The chain's CDR3 is CASSLPRGGSLGETQYF. In nucleotides, the CDR3 is TGTGCCAGCAGCCTTCCTAGGGGCGGGAGTTTAGGGGAGACCCAGTACTTC.

The V gene is TRBV5-6, the J gene TRBJ1-3; D unclear. V was trimmed by 1 base and J by 2 bases, leaving 13 bases between them. From germline, CDR1 is SGHDT and CDR2 YYEEEE. The CDR3 runs to 16 residues. This CDR3 reads CASSLLGPFPGNTIYF. Here the CDR3 DNA reads TGTGCCAGCAGCTTGCTGGGCCCCTTCCCTGGAAACACCATATATTTT.

The rearrangement uses TRBV19 and TRBJ1-4; a weak D match, TRBD1 (6 bases). Germline V CDR1 and CDR2: LNHDA, SQIVND (reference sequence). Trimming left V 3 bases short and J 2 bases short, with 10 bases between. The CDR3 covers 15 residues. This CDR3 reads CASSIRGGTNEKLFF. The CDR3 DNA reads TGTGCCAGTAGTATCAGGGGCGGCACTAATGAAAAACTGTTTTTT.

This chain joins TRBV7-8 and TRBJ1-2; D gene uncertain. This CDR3 has 15 amino acids. Trimming took 5 bases from V and 3 from J, leaving 16 bases between them. Germline loops: CDR1 SGHVS, CDR2 FQNEAQ. CDR3 sequence reads: CASSPGLLRDYGYTF. CDR3 DNA: TGTGCCAGCAGCCCGGGGTTGCTCCGGGACTATGGCTACACCTTC.